Described below is a single T cell receptor beta chain sequence and its context. The sample comes from a study of blood T cell repertoires in COVID-19. Here immunoSEQ multiplex PCR was the method, and the copy in TCRdb shows in-frame clones only, minus some. The sample has 200,000 to 250,000 clones, 85% to 90% seen once. The trim removed 3 bases at V and 4 bases at J, leaving 15 bases unmatched. Germline V lookup: CDR1 SNHLY, CDR2 FYNNEI. The CDR3 spans 18 residues. The rearrangement links TRBV2 to TRBJ2-1; 7 positions agree with TRBD2. The origin of this receptor is a woman aged 50 to 60 who had recovered from COVID-19. Material for sequencing was PBMCs or T cells enriched from blood (not recorded which). DNA for the CDR3: TGTGCCAGCAGTGAGCCCCCGGGACTACCGGTGAAGTACAATGAGCAGTTCTTC. It encodes CASSEPPGLPVKYNEQFF.